This is a list of T cell receptor beta chains from one sample in a study of beta chain features in type 1 diabetes. Assay: immunoSEQ multiplex PCR; the TCRdb copy retains only in-frame clones and omits some. The sample records 150,000 to 200,000 clones, 6.5% to 10% being singletons. The sequenced material came from central memory CD4+ T cells from blood. The receptors shown here come from a woman aged 18-35 years with type 1 diabetes. CDR3s include the opening cysteine and the closing phenylalanine or tryptophan. A D gene is named only where the DNA matches it firmly. Clone size is shown for a subset of rows, as once, few, many or a class of expanded clone.

. | TRBJ1-4 | TRBV11-3 | few | TGTGCCAGCAGCTCGCTTCTCGAGGAAAAACTGTTTTTT | CASSSLLEEKLFF
. | TRBJ2-7 | TRBV11-2 | few | TGTGCCAGCGGCAGGCTCTCCTACGAGCAGTACTTC | CASGRLSYEQYF
TRBD2 | TRBJ2-1 | TRBV19 | . | TGTGCCAGTAGTATAGATCGGGGGGGTTCCTACAATGAGCAGTTCTTC | CASSIDRGGSYNEQFF
. | TRBJ1-5 | TRBV29-1 | . | TGCAGCGTTGAATCTTCCCTCGAGGGTCAGCCCCAGCATTTT | CSVESSLEGQPQHF
TRBD1 | TRBJ2-3 | TRBV6-5 | few | TGTGCCACCTGGACAGGACGCACAGATACGCAGTATTTT | CATWTGRTDTQYF
TRBD2 | TRBJ2-1 | TRBV11-3 | . | TGTGCCAGCAGCTTAAGGACTAGAGGTGTGTCGGATGAGCAGTTCTTC | CASSLRTRGVSDEQFF
TRBD1 | TRBJ1-2 | TRBV5-6 | . | TGTGCCAGCAGCCCCCCACCGGGACAGGGCGGTGGCTACACCTTC | CASSPPPGQGGGYTF
. | TRBJ1-4 | TRBV30 | few | TGTGCCTGGAGGAAGACAGGAGCTAATGAAAAACTGTTTTTT | CAWRKTGANEKLFF
. | TRBJ2-6 | TRBV5-5 | . | TGTGCCAGCAGCTTGGGAGCTGGGGCCAACGTCCTGACTTTC | CASSLGAGANVLTF
. | TRBJ1-1 | TRBV7-2 | few | TGTGCCAGCAGCCCAAGACAAGAGAACACTGAAGCTTTCTTT | CASSPRQENTEAFF
TRBD2 | TRBJ2-1 | TRBV7-9 | few | TGTGCCAGCAGCTTTGGGGAGGGACTATCGCTCTTC | CASSFGEGLSLF
. | TRBJ2-7 | TRBV6-6 | few | TGTGCCGCAGGGACTTGGCAGTACTTC | CAAGTWQYF
TRBD1 | TRBJ2-3 | TRBV19 | . | TGTGCCAGTAGTCAGACGACAGGGAATATTTGGGATACGCAGTATTTT | CASSQTTGNIWDTQYF
TRBD2 | TRBJ2-1 | TRBV5-1 | few | TGCGCCAGCAGCTTCGCTAGCGGGAGCCCCGATGAGCAGTTCTTC | CASSFASGSPDEQFF
. | TRBJ2-3 | TRBV28 | . | TGTGCCAGCGAGGATTTCACAGATACGCAGTATTTT | CASEDFTDTQYF
. | TRBJ1-1 | TRBV19 | . | TGTGCCAGTAGTACAGGTGGAGGAAACACTGAAGCTTTCTTT | CASSTGGGNTEAFF
TRBD1 | TRBJ1-1 | TRBV27 | few | TGTGCCAGCCGCCCGGGACAGATGAACACTGAAGCTTTCTTT | CASRPGQMNTEAFF
. | TRBJ2-2 | TRBV29-1 | . | TGCAGCGCCACAGTTACCTCAGGAGGGGAGCTGTTTTTT | CSATVTSGGELFF
TRBD1 | TRBJ2-5 | TRBV7-9 | . | TGTGCCAGCAACCACGGGCAGGGGGCGGAGGAGACCCAGTACTTC | CASNHGQGAEETQYF
. | TRBJ2-3 | TRBV11-2 | few | TGTGCCAGCAGCGCGGGGGCAGGGTACGCAGATACGCAGTATTTT | CASSAGAGYADTQYF
. | TRBJ1-4 | TRBV9 | . | TGTGCCAGCAGCCCGGGCCCGGGGATGGCTAATGAAAAACTGTTTTTT | CASSPGPGMANEKLFF
. | TRBJ1-1 | TRBV28 | few | TGTGCCAGCAGTTTGAGGGTAGGAGGGAGCACTGAAGCTTTCTTT | CASSLRVGGSTEAFF
. | TRBJ1-5 | TRBV6-5 | few | TGTGCCAGCAGCCTAGCGAGTGGGAATCAGCCCCAGCATTTT | CASSLASGNQPQHF
TRBD2 | TRBJ2-3 | TRBV29-1 | . | TGCAGCGTGATTTATAGCGGGGGAAGCACAGATACGCAGTATTTT | CSVIYSGGSTDTQYF
. | TRBJ1-1 | TRBV10-3 | . | TGTGCCATCAGTACCGACAGGTCGGGCACTGAAGCTTTCTTT | CAISTDRSGTEAFF
TRBD2 | TRBJ2-7 | TRBV4-3 | once | TGCGCCAGCAGCCAAGGACTAGCGGGAATCTACGAGCAGTACTTC | CASSQGLAGIYEQYF
TRBD1 | TRBJ2-1 | TRBV6-1 | few | TGTGCCAACGAGGACAGGGTGACTGATGAGCAGTTCTTC | CANEDRVTDEQFF
TRBD1 | TRBJ2-5 | TRBV28 | few | TGTGCCAGCCGCTTGCAAGGGACAGGGAGTCAAGAGACCCAGTACTTC | CASRLQGTGSQETQYF
. | TRBJ1-2 | TRBV5-1 | . | TGCGCCAGCAGGCGGGACGAGGGATACTATGGCTACACCTTC | CASRRDEGYYGYTF
. | TRBJ2-1 | TRBV5-1 | . | TGCGCCAGCAGCTCCGCCCCGGGAGAAGGGTACGATGAGCAGTTCTTC | CASSSAPGEGYDEQFF
. | TRBJ2-1 | TRBV5-1 | few | TGCGCCAGCAGCTTGGATGGGGCGGGAATTAATGAGCAGTTCTTC | CASSLDGAGINEQFF
. | TRBJ2-1 | TRBV4-3 | . | TGCGCCAGCAGCCAATTTAGCGGCAATGAGCAGTTCTTC | CASSQFSGNEQFF
TRBD2 | TRBJ2-3 | TRBV10-3 | few | TGTGCCATCAGTGAGTCCCGGACTAGCGGAGGGAGCACAGATACGCAGTATTTT | CAISESRTSGGSTDTQYF
TRBD1 | TRBJ1-5 | TRBV18 | . | TGTGCCAGCGGACAGGACAGAAATAATCAGCCCCAGCATTTT | CASGQDRNNQPQHF
TRBD1 | TRBJ2-5 | TRBV7-2 | . | TGTGCCAGCAGCTTAGGGGACAGGGCGCGGGAGACCCAGTACTTC | CASSLGDRARETQYF
TRBD2 | TRBJ2-2 | TRBV5-1 | few | TGCGCCAGCAGCTTGTCTAGCGGGAACACCGGGGAGCTGTTTTTT | CASSLSSGNTGELFF
. | TRBJ1-2 | TRBV7-2 | . | TGTGCCAGCAGTTCACAACCCGACAGGATAGACGGCTACACCTTC | CASSSQPDRIDGYTF
TRBD1 | TRBJ1-2 | TRBV11-2 | few | TGTGCCAGCAGCCTCTCGGGACAGGGTGGCTATGGCTACACCTTC | CASSLSGQGGYGYTF
. | TRBJ1-4 | TRBV7-9 | . | TGTGCCAGCAGCTTAGCTTCGCGGGAAAAACTGTTTTTT | CASSLASREKLFF
. | TRBJ2-7 | TRBV6-5 | . | TGTGCCAGCAGTAGGAGCTACGAGCAGTACTTC | CASSRSYEQYF
. | TRBJ2-3 | TRBV4-3 | few | TGCGCCAGCAGCTTCCCAGGGGCAGATACGCAGTATTTT | CASSFPGADTQYF
TRBD2 | TRBJ2-3 | TRBV2 | . | TGTGCCAGCACGGTGGCTAGCGGGGGGCGGCCGCAGTATTTT | CASTVASGGRPQYF
. | TRBJ2-2 | TRBV11-2 | few | TGTGCCAGCAGCTTAATACAAGCCGGGGAGCTGTTTTTT | CASSLIQAGELFF
TRBD2 | TRBJ2-7 | TRBV29-1 | . | TGCAGCGTGGGGGGGGAGGGCTACGAGCAGTACTTC | CSVGGEGYEQYF
TRBD1 | TRBJ2-4 | TRBV29-1 | few | TGCAGCGTCCGGGACAGGGGGCGAGGAGCCAAAAACATTCAGTACTTC | CSVRDRGRGAKNIQYF
. | TRBJ1-4 | TRBV6-5 | . | TGTGCCAGCAGTTACGGAGGGGCAGCAAATGAAAAACTGTTTTTT | CASSYGGAANEKLFF
. | TRBJ2-2 | TRBV7-2 | few | TGTGCCAGCACCATCTACCAGAACACCGGGGAGCTGTTTTTT | CASTIYQNTGELFF
TRBD1 | TRBJ2-5 | TRBV2 | . | TGTGCCTCACGGACAGGGGAAGAGACCCAGTACTTC | CASRTGEETQYF
. | TRBJ1-1 | TRBV4-1 | few | TGCGCCAGCCGCGGGCCGCTAAGGGACACTGAAGCTTTCTTT | CASRGPLRDTEAFF
. | TRBJ2-1 | TRBV4-3 | . | TGCGCCAGCAGCCAAGATTTGACTAACCGGGGGAGTGAGCAGTTCTTC | CASSQDLTNRGSEQFF
. | TRBJ2-5 | TRBV5-1 | few | TGCGCCAGCAGCTTGGATCTTCCCCGAGAGACCCAGTACTTC | CASSLDLPRETQYF
. | TRBJ2-7 | TRBV18 | few | TGTGCCAGCTCACCCCAAGACAACTACGAGCAGTACTTC | CASSPQDNYEQYF
. | TRBJ1-5 | TRBV18 | few | TGTGCCAGCTCACCGGCCTCAACCAACGAGCCCCAGCATTTT | CASSPASTNEPQHF
. | TRBJ2-7 | TRBV7-2 | . | TGTGCCAGCAGCTCCTCCGTCAGGGACGAGCAGTACTTC | CASSSSVRDEQYF
. | TRBJ1-5 | TRBV7-8 | . | TGTGCCAGCAGCTTAGCAACAGGGAATTGGCAGCCCCAGCATTTT | CASSLATGNWQPQHF
TRBD1 | TRBJ2-7 | TRBV5-4 | few | TGTGCCAGCAGCCCGGAACCGACAGGGGTTCGCGAGCAGTACTTC | CASSPEPTGVREQYF
TRBD1 | TRBJ2-1 | TRBV10-3 | . | TGTGCCATCAGTGAAGGGAGACAGGGGGCCGATGAGCAGTTCTTC | CAISEGRQGADEQFF
TRBD1 | TRBJ2-4 | TRBV6-1 | few | TGTGCCAGCAGTGATGCCAGGGGGCCATCAAAATTAAACATTCAGTACTTC | CASSDARGPSKLNIQYF
. | TRBJ2-2 | TRBV6-5 | few | TGTGCCACCGATACAGGGTACGGGGAGCTGTTTTTT | CATDTGYGELFF